This TCR beta chain was sequenced in a study of T cells after posttransplantation cyclophosphamide. On the day of bone marrow donation, the related graft donor provided peripheral blood. Data came from immunoSEQ multiplex PCR; TCRdb stores just in-frame clones and leaves some out. The sample was found to contain 34,000 or so clones, and every one recurs. Germline CDR1 MNHNY, CDR2 SVGAGI (reference sequence). Trimming cost V 11 bases and J 4 bases; bases outside gene matches: 6. The CDR3 has 13 residues. This clone appeared many times. The chain carries TRBV6-6 and TRBJ2-1; 9 nucleotides align to TRBD2. The sample taken for sequencing was PBMCs. This receptor was taken from a woman aged 45-65 years in good health and a related stem cell transplant donor. The CDR3 coding sequence is TGTGCCGGAAGGACTAGCGAATACAATGAGCAGTTCTTC. Protein sequence: CAGRTSEYNEQFF.